The clone carrying this TCR beta chain was picked up a small number of times. The data derive from a study of blood T cell repertoires in COVID-19. Overall study context: From T cells, B-cell-depleted T cells, or PBMCs came the material, which was cDNA or gDNA.

CDR1 and CDR2 (germline): SGHDT, YYEEEE. The CDR3 sequence is 11 residues long. Losses at the gene ends were 6 bases for V and 13 bases for J; bases not matched to a gene: 8. The data were produced by immunoSEQ multiplex PCR, yet TCRdb's version contains in-frame clones alone and is incomplete. The sample shows about 85,000 clones, roughly 84% of them seen only once. Input material: peripheral blood. The TCR was taken from a man in his sixties with acute or convalescent COVID-19. The chain uses TRBV5-6 and TRBJ2-3, with TRBD2 matching over 7 bases. In nucleotides, the CDR3 is TGTGCCAGCAATAGGGAGGGCCCGGAGTATTTT. Its protein product is CASNREGPEYF.